These 17 T cell receptor beta chains share one sample of origin, sequenced in a study of CD8+ T cells in alopecia areata. The treatment was: oral pan-JAK inhibitor, 5-10 mg twice daily. Sequencing used cDNA as its template, made by extracting RNA and reverse transcribing it. Clones were sequenced by immunoSEQ multiplex PCR, and TCRdb holds only the in-frame ones, with some missing. The sample consists of around 190,000 clones, about three fifths of them appearing once. The sequenced sample was CD4+ T cells sorted from blood, obtained at week 4, from a patient treated with tofacitinib. The receptors were gathered from a human donor with alopecia areata.

As DNA, the CDR3 is TGTGCCAGCAGTCACAGGGTTTCCGGGGCCAACGTCCTGACTTTC. Translated, it gives CASSHRVSGANVLTF. The chain joins TRBV2 to TRBJ2-6; the D gene is possibly TRBD1 (6 bases). The CDR3 totals 15 residues. V lost 5 bases and J lost 4, with 12 bases in between. CDR1 is SNHLY and CDR2 is FYNNEI in the germline V gene.

This chain connects TRBV5-1 to TRBJ2-1; D remains unclear. V lost 0 bases, J lost 4 bases, and 2 bases lay in between. The CDR3 covers 12 residues. Germline assignment: CDR1 SGHRS and CDR2 YFSETQ. CDR3 region: CASSLEYNEQFF. CDR3 coding DNA: TGCGCCAGCAGCTTGGAGTACAATGAGCAGTTCTTC.

V usage is TRBV10-3 and J usage is TRBJ2-1, with D unresolved. The CDR3 spans 14 residues. The ends were cut back, 4 bases at V and 3 bases at J, with 10 bases in the middle. Germline CDR1 ENHRY, CDR2 SYGVKD. The CDR3 bases are TGTGCCATCAGTGCTCCGGGTCACTACAATGAGCAGTTCTTC. Amino acid sequence: CAISAPGHYNEQFF.

The CDR3 region is CSAGQGAFGEQFF. In nucleotides, the CDR3 is TGCAGCGCCGGACAGGGGGCCTTTGGTGAGCAGTTCTTC. The chain uses TRBV29-1 and TRBJ2-1; TRBD1 aligns across 11 bases. The germline V gene has CDR1 SQVTM and CDR2 ANQGSEA. The CDR3 loop spans 13 amino acids. V gave up 7 bases and J gave up 9 bases; unmatched junction bases: 8.

The chain has TRBV11-2 and TRBJ2-3; D not resolved. Germline loops: CDR1 SGHAT, CDR2 FQNNGV. V lost 5 bases and J 11 bases, leaving 17 bases between the germline ends. The CDR3 has 13 amino acids. The CDR3 sequence: CASSNRIGIKQYF. CDR3 nucleotide sequence: TGTGCCAGCAGCAACCGGATTGGGATTAAGCAGTATTTT.

The CDR3 here is CSVDAGGQETQYF. CDR3 in DNA: TGCAGCGTTGATGCAGGGGGCCAAGAGACCCAGTACTTC. The chain combines TRBV29-1 with TRBJ2-5, with 7 positions matching TRBD1. The CDR3 runs 13 residues. The germline gives CDR1 SQVTM, CDR2 ANQGSEA. V lost 3 bases to trimming and J lost 1 base; unmatched junction nucleotides: 2.

This clone showed up just a few times. The chain combines TRBV28 with TRBJ2-7, with a possible D match to TRBD2 (7 bases). Trimming removed 7 bases at V and 7 bases at J, with 14 bases between. The CDR3 runs to 12 residues. Looked up from germline, CDR1 is MDHEN and CDR2 is SYDVKM. The CDR3: CASMAGAWEQYF. DNA for the CDR3: TGTGCCAGCATGGCGGGGGCTTGGGAGCAGTACTTC.

The chain employs TRBV4-1 and TRBJ2-7, with 8 nucleotides matching TRBD1. This CDR3 contains 18 residues. Germline CDR1 MGHRA, CDR2 YSYEKL. Trimming cost V 4 bases and J 0 bases; bases outside gene matches: 14. The CDR3 coding sequence is TGCGCCAGCAGCCCTCGAGGTTCCGGGACAGGATTCTCCTACGAGCAGTACTTC. Translation gives CASSPRGSGTGFSYEQYF.

The J gene is TRBJ1-1, the V gene TRBV7-3; D is unresolved. The CDR3 has 12 amino acids. The germline V gene has CDR1 SGHTA and CDR2 FQGTGA. V dropped 4 bases and J dropped 1 base, with 4 bases sitting between them. The CDR3 is CASSYRNTEAFF. CDR3 nucleotide sequence: TGTGCCAGCAGCTACCGGAACACTGAAGCTTTCTTT.

This chain uses TRBV4-1 with TRBJ1-2; D remains unclear. The length of the CDR3 is 14 residues. Germline V gene lookup returns CDR1 MGHRA and CDR2 YSYEKL. V lost 3 bases and J 0 bases, leaving 8 bases between the germline ends. CDR3 region: CASSQALTNYGYTF. CDR3 DNA sequence: TGCGCCAGCAGCCAGGCCTTAACTAACTATGGCTACACCTTC.

The rearrangement links TRBV5-6 to TRBJ2-6; 8 bases map to TRBD1. Germline loops: CDR1 SGHDT, CDR2 YYEEEE. The CDR3 runs to 17 residues. J lost 4 bases, V lost 3 bases, and 9 bases had no gene match. CDR3 bases: TGTGCCAGCAGCTCCGGACAGGGAAGGTCCGGGGCCAACGTCCTGACTTTC. Amino acids: CASSSGQGRSGANVLTF.

This chain uses TRBV5-4 with TRBJ2-3, with TRBD2 matching 9 bases. V lost 2 bases to trimming and J lost 8 bases; unmatched junction nucleotides: 9. CDR3 length: 15 amino acids. The germline V gene encodes CDR1 SGHNT and CDR2 YYREEE (reference sequence). CDR3 region: CASSFGSGSFGTQYF. The CDR3 DNA is TGTGCCAGCAGCTTCGGTAGCGGGAGTTTTGGTACGCAGTATTTT.

The table lists this clone with a few counts. V usage is TRBV5-1 and J usage is TRBJ2-7; the D call may be TRBD1 or TRBD2 (6 bases each). The CDR3 length is 15 residues. V was shortened by 4 bases and J by 6 bases, with 20 bases between the two germline ends. Germline CDR1 reads SGHRS; CDR2 reads YFSETQ. Here the CDR3 reads CASSGPTEGGTEQYF. CDR3 DNA sequence: TGCGCCAGCAGCGGGCCTACCGAGGGGGGCACCGAGCAGTACTTC.

This clone has a handful of counts. The V and J genes are TRBV7-2 and TRBJ1-5; D possibly corresponds to TRBD1 (5 bases). Germline assignment: CDR1 SGHTA and CDR2 FQGNSA. There are 17 residues in the CDR3. The V end was cut by 4 bases, the J end by 2 bases, with 18 bases between. The CDR3 spells CASSWRGRVVGNQPQHF. The DNA of the CDR3 is TGTGCCAGCAGCTGGAGGGGTAGGGTCGTGGGCAATCAGCCCCAGCATTTT.

This chain joins TRBV7-2 and TRBJ2-1; either TRBD1 or TRBD2 may fit D (7 bases each). Trimming took 7 bases from V and 3 from J, leaving 22 bases between them. Germline-derived CDR1 and CDR2 are SGHTA and FQGNSA. The CDR3 covers 17 residues. Here the CDR3 reads CASTPGGASPFYNEQFF. The CDR3 DNA is TGTGCCAGCACCCCAGGGGGGGCATCACCTTTCTACAATGAGCAGTTCTTC. Variable domain in full (rest from reference TRBV7-2 and TRBJ2-1): GAGVSQSPSNKVTEKGKDVELRCDPISGHTALYWYRQSLGQGLEFLIYFQGNSAPDKSGLPSDRFSAERTGGSVSTLTIQRTQQEDSAVYLCASTPGGASPFYNEQFFGPGTRLTVL.

The genes are TRBV7-8 and TRBJ2-3, with D hard to call. Germline assignment: CDR1 SGHVS and CDR2 FQNEAQ. The CDR3 extends over 13 amino acids. V was clipped by 1 base and J by 10 bases, with 12 bases between them. CDR3 in DNA: TGTGCCAGCAGCTTAGACTCGCTTCGGGCGCAGTATTTT. This translates into CASSLDSLRAQYF.

This clone has a single count. The rearrangement joins TRBV4-2 to TRBJ2-2, with TRBD2 identical over 11 bases. The trim removed 4 bases at V and 7 bases at J, leaving 8 bases unmatched. This CDR3 spans 16 amino acids. Germline assignment: CDR1 LGHNA and CDR2 YNFKEQ. The CDR3 nucleotides read TGTGCCAGCAGCCGACTAGCGGGATTTGGGAGCGGGGAGCTGTTTTTT. Its protein is CASSRLAGFGSGELFF.